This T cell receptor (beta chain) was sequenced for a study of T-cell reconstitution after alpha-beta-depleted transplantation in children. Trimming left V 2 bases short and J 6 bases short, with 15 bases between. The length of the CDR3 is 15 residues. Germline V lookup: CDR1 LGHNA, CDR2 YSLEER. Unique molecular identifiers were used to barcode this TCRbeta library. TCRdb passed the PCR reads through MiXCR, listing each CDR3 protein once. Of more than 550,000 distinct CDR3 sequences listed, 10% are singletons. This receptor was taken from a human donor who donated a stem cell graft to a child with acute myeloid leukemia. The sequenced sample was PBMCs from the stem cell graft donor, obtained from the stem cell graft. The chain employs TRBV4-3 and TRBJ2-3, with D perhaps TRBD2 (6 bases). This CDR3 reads CASSQMGGNGDTQYF. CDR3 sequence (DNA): TGCGCCAGCAGCCAAATGGGCGGGAACGGGGATACGCAGTATTTT.